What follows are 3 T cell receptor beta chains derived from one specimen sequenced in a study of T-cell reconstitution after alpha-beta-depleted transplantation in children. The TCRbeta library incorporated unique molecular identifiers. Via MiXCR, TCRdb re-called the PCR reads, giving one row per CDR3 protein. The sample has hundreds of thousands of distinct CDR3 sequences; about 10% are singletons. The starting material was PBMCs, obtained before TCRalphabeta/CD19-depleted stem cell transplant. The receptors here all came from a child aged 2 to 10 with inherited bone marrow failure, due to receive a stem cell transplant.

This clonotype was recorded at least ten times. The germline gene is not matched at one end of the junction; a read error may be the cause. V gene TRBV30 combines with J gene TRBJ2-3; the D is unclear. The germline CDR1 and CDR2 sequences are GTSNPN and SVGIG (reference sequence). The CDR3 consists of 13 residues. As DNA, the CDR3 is TGTGCCTCGAGTAAGGGTGGCAGAGATACGCAGTATTTT. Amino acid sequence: CASSKGGRDTQYF.

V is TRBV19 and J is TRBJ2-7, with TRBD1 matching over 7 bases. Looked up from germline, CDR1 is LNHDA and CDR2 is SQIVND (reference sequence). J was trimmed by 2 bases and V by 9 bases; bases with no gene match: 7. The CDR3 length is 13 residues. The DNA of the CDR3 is TGTGCCAGCGCTTCGGGACAGACCTACGAGCAGTACTTC. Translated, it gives CASASGQTYEQYF.

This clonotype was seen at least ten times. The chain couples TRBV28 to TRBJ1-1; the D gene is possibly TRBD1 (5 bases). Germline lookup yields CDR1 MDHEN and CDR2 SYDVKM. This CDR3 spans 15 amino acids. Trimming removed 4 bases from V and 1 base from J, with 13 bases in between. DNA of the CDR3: TGTGCCAGCAGTTATAGGGACGGAGAGAACACTGAAGCTTTCTTT. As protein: CASSYRDGENTEAFF.